Listed here are 15 T cell receptor beta chains from one sample, sequenced in a study of shared clonotypes between healthy human individuals. Here immunoSEQ multiplex PCR was the method, and the copy in TCRdb shows in-frame clones only, minus some. The data show fewer than 1.6 million clones, approximately 98.5% seen once. The sequenced sample was naive CD4+ T cells sorted from blood. Subset defined: CD45RA+ positively selected. The origin of the receptors is a young man in good health.

This chain joins TRBV2 and TRBJ1-5; possibly TRBD1 for D (6 bases). This CDR3 has 16 amino acids. The germline CDR1 and CDR2 sequences are SNHLY and FYNNEI. V lost 5 bases to trimming and J lost 4 bases, with 18 bases between them. CDR3 amino acids: CASSYSGASLNQPQHF. CDR3 DNA sequence: TGTGCCAGCAGTTACTCAGGGGCCTCCTTAAATCAGCCCCAGCATTTT.

The V gene is TRBV5-1, the J gene TRBJ2-3; 8 positions agree with TRBD1. The V gene end was trimmed by 4 bases and the J gene end by 7 bases; junction bases not matched to a gene: 2. This CDR3 spans 12 amino acids. CDR1 and CDR2 (germline): SGHRS, YFSETQ. The CDR3 DNA is TGCGCCAGCAGCGACAGGGGATATACGCAGTATTTT. Translation: CASSDRGYTQYF.

This chain links TRBV29-1 with TRBJ2-5; either TRBD1 or TRBD2 may supply D (5 bases each). Deletions cut 4 bases from V and 2 bases from J, with 11 bases between. This CDR3 comprises 13 residues. Germline V CDR1 and CDR2: SQVTM, ANQGSEA. The CDR3 protein is CSVAGQIQETQYF. In DNA form, the CDR3 reads TGCAGCGTTGCGGGGCAGATTCAAGAGACCCAGTACTTC.

This chain joins TRBV9 and TRBJ2-1; D might be TRBD1 or TRBD2, each matching 5 bases. This CDR3 is 15 amino acids long. CDR1 is SGDLS and CDR2 is YYNGEE in the germline V gene. The germline V and J ends were trimmed by 0 bases and 6 bases, with 13 bases remaining between them. DNA for the CDR3: TGTGCCAGCAGCGTAGTACAAGGGACCCTCAATGAGCAGTTCTTC. Its protein is CASSVVQGTLNEQFF.

This chain joins TRBV18 and TRBJ1-5; tentatively, D is TRBD1 (5 bases). Germline CDR1 is KGHSH and CDR2 is LQKENI. The CDR3 totals 15 residues. The germline V and J ends were trimmed by 1 base and 5 bases, with 12 bases remaining between them. CDR3 loop: CASSPQGPRDQPQHF. In DNA, the CDR3 is TGTGCCAGCTCACCACAGGGCCCCAGGGATCAGCCCCAGCATTTT.

This sequence joins TRBV29-1 and TRBJ2-1, with 7 bases lining up with TRBD2. The J segment lost 2 bases and the V segment lost 8 bases, leaving 9 bases of the junction unmatched. This CDR3 is built from 14 residues. Germline V gene data show CDR1 as SQVTM and CDR2 as ANQGSEA. The CDR3 protein is CSPRCGRAYNEQFF. CDR3 coding DNA: TGCAGCCCTAGGTGCGGGAGAGCCTACAATGAGCAGTTCTTC.

This clone was seen only once. CDR3: CASSPGLSPETQYF. For the CDR3, the DNA is TGTGCCAGCAGCCCCGGGCTATCCCCAGAGACCCAGTACTTC. This chain uses TRBV9 with TRBJ2-5, with no clear D. V was cut by 4 bases and J by 4 bases, with 14 bases left in between. This CDR3 has 14 amino acids. Germline V lookup: CDR1 SGDLS, CDR2 YYNGEE. Based on the CDR3 plus reference TRBV9 and TRBJ2-5, the full variable domain is DSGVTQTPKHLITATGQRVTLRCSPRSGDLSVYWYQQSLDQGLQFLIQYYNGEERAKGNILERFSAQQFPDLHSELNLSSLELGDSALYFCASSPGLSPETQYFGPGTRLLVL.

The V gene is TRBV25-1, the J gene TRBJ1-1, with a possible D match to TRBD1 (6 bases). CDR3 length: 14 residues. V was pared by 3 bases and J by 4 bases, with 12 bases between. Germline V gene lookup returns CDR1 MGHDK and CDR2 SYGVNS. CDR3 sequence: CASSDPQGPTEAFF. The CDR3 coding sequence is TGTGCCAGCAGTGATCCACAGGGCCCCACTGAAGCTTTCTTT.

The chain is built from TRBV6-5 and TRBJ2-7, with D possibly TRBD2 on 6 matching bases. CDR1 and CDR2 (germline): MNHEY, SVGAGI. Trimming removed 2 bases from V and 7 bases from J, with 18 bases in between. The CDR3 length is 15 residues. The CDR3 bases are TGTGCCAGCAGTTACCGGGTTTGGGGGGATGGAGAGCAGTACTTC. Translated: CASSYRVWGDGEQYF.

This rearrangement joins TRBV5-6 to TRBJ2-7, with D unclear. V was shortened by 3 bases and J by 2 bases, with 9 bases between the two germline ends. The CDR3 is made up of 13 amino acids. Looked up from germline, CDR1 is SGHDT and CDR2 is YYEEEE. In nucleotides, the CDR3 is TGTGCCAGCAGCTACAGACCCACCTACGAGCAGTACTTC. It encodes CASSYRPTYEQYF.

The genes are TRBV29-1 and TRBJ1-2; D unresolved. CDR1 is SQVTM and CDR2 is ANQGSEA in the germline V gene. V lost 1 base and J lost 6, with 15 bases in between. This CDR3 has 14 amino acids. The CDR3 sequence is CSVEGGRHQNGYTF. The CDR3 DNA is TGCAGCGTTGAAGGTGGCCGACACCAAAATGGCTACACCTTC.

As regards this clone: Its ends do not fully match the called genes, so a read error is possible. The chain uses TRBV7-9 and TRBJ1-1; 8 bases are a match to TRBD1. The V gene's germline CDR1 is SEHNR and CDR2 FQNEAQ (reference sequence). This CDR3 has 15 residues. CDR3 sequence reads: CASSVAGTGDTEAFF. The CDR3 DNA sequence: TGTGCCAGCAGCGTAGCCGGGACAGGAGACACTGAAGCTTTCTTT.

The chain links TRBV5-1 to TRBJ2-1; TRBD1 matches 10 bases. The CDR3 covers 17 residues. V lost 3 bases to trimming and J lost 5 bases; unmatched junction nucleotides: 11. Germline CDR1 is SGHRS and CDR2 is YFSETQ. Here the CDR3 reads CASSSASTGGMDNEQFF. The CDR3, as DNA: TGCGCCAGCAGCTCCGCTTCGACAGGGGGCATGGACAATGAGCAGTTCTTC.

This rearrangement joins TRBV5-6 to TRBJ1-5, with D unresolved. With 4 bases removed from V and 2 bases from J, the gap between germline ends came to 19 bases. The CDR3 is 17 amino acids. Germline lookup yields CDR1 SGHDT and CDR2 YYEEEE. CDR3 nucleotide sequence: TGTGCCAGCAGCCTCGATACCGGGAAGGTTGGCAATCAGCCCCAGCATTTT. This sequence encodes CASSLDTGKVGNQPQHF.

V usage is TRBV7-6 and J usage is TRBJ2-2; unclear D gene. There are 15 residues in the CDR3. The V and J ends lost 1 base and 5 bases respectively, with 11 bases between them. Per germline, CDR1 SGHVS and CDR2 FNYEAQ. In DNA, the CDR3 is TGTGCCAGCAGCTTAGGCCCTGGGAAGACCGGGGAGCTGTTTTTT. It yields the protein CASSLGPGKTGELFF. The full variable domain, with the rest looked up from reference TRBV7-6 and TRBJ2-2, is GAGVSQSPRYKVTKRGQDVALRCDPISGHVSLYWYRQALGQGPEFLTYFNYEAQQDKSGLPNDRFSAERPEGSISTLTIQRTEQRDSAMYRCASSLGPGKTGELFFGEGSRLTVL.